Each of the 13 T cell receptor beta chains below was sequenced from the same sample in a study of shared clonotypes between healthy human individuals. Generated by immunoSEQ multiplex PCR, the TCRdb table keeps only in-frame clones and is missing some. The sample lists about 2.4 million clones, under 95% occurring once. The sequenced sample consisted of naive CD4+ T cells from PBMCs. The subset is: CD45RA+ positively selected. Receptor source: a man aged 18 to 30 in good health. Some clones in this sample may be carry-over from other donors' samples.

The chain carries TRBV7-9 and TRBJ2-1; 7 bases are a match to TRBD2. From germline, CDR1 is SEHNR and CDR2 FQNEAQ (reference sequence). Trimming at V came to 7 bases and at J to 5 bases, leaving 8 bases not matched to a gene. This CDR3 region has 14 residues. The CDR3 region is CASIHTSENNEQFF. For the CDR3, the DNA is TGTGCCAGCATACACACTAGCGAGAACAATGAGCAGTTCTTC.

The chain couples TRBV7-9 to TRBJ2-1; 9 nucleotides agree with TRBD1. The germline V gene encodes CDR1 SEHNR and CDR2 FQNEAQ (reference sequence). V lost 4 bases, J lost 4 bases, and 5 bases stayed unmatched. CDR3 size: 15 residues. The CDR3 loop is CASSSPGQGYNEQFF. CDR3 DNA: TGTGCCAGCAGCTCCCCGGGACAGGGTTACAATGAGCAGTTCTTC. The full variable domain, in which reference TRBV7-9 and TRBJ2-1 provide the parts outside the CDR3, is DTGVSQNPRHKITKRGQNVTFRCDPISEHNRLYWYRQTLGQGPEFLTYFQNEAQLEKSRLLSDRFSAERPKGSFSTLEIQRTEQGDSAMYLCASSSPGQGYNEQFFGPGTRLTVL.

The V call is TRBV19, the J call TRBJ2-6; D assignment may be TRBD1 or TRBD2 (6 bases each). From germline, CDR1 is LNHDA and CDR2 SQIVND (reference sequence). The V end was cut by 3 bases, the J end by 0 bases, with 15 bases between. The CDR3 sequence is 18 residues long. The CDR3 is CASSIIPGANSGANVLTF. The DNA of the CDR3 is TGTGCCAGTAGTATCATACCGGGGGCTAACTCTGGGGCCAACGTCCTGACTTTC.

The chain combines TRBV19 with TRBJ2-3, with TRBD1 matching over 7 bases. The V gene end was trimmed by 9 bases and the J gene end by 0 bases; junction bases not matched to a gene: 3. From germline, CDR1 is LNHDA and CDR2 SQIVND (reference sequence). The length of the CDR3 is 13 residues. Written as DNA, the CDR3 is TGTGCCAGCCGGGACAGAAGCACAGATACGCAGTATTTT. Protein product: CASRDRSTDTQYF.

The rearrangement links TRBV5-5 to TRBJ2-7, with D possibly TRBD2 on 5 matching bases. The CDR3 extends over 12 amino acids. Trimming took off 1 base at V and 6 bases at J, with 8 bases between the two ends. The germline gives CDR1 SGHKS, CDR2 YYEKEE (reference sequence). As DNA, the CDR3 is TGTGCCAGCAGCTTGTGGGAGCGCGAGCAGTACTTC. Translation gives CASSLWEREQYF.

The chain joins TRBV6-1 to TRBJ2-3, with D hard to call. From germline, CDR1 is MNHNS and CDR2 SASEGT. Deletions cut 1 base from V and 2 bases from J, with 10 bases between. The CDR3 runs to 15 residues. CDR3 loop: CASSEVGSLTDTQYF. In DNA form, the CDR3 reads TGTGCCAGCAGTGAAGTGGGGTCTCTCACAGATACGCAGTATTTT.

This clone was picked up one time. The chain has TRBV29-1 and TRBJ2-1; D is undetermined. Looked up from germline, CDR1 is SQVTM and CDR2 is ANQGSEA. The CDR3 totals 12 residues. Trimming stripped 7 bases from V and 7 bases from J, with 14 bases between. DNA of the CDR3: TGCAGCGGTGGGCTAGTCGGGAATGAGCAGTTCTTC. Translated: CSGGLVGNEQFF.

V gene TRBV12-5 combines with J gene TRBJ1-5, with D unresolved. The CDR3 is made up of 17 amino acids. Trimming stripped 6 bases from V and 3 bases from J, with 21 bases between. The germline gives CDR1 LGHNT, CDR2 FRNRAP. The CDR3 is CASGAGKGERVNQPQHF. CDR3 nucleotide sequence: TGTGCTAGTGGCGCCGGGAAGGGTGAGAGGGTCAATCAGCCCCAGCATTTT.

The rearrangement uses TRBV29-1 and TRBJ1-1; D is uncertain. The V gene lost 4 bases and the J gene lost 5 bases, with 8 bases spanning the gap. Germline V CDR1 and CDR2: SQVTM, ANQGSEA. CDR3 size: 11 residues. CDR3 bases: TGCAGCGTTGCCCCCCTGACTGAAGCTTTCTTT. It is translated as CSVAPLTEAFF.

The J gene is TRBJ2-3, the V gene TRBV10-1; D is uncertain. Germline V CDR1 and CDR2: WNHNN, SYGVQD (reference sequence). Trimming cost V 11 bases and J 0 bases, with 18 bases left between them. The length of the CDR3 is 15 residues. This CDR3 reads CASSVGLSSTDTQYF. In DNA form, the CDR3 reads TGCGCCTCCAGTGTCGGCTTATCTAGCACAGATACGCAGTATTTT.

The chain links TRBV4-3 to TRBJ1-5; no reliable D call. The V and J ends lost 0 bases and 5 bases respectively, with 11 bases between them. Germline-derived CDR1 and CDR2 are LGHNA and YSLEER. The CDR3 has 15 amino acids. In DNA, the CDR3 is TGCGCCAGCAGCCAAGATGTGGCAAGGGATCAGCCCCAGCATTTT. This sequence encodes CASSQDVARDQPQHF.

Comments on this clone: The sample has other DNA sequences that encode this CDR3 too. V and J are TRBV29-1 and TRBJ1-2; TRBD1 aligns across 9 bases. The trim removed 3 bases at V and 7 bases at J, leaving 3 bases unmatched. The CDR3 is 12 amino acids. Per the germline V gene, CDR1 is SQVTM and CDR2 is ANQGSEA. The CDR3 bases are TGCAGCGTTGAGGGACAGGGAGGTGGCTACACCTTC. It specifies CSVEGQGGGYTF. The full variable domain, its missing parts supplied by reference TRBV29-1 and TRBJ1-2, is SAVISQKPSRDICQRGTSLTIQCQVDSQVTMMFWYRQQPGQSLTLIATANQGSEATYESGFVIDKFPISRPNLTFSTLTVSNMSPEDSSIYLCSVEGQGGGYTFGSGTRLTVV.

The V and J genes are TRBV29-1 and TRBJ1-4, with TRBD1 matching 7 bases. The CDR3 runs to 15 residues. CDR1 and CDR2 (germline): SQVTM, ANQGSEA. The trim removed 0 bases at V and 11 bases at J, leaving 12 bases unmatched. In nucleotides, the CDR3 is TGCAGCGTTGAAGATCTTGGACAGGATGATGGGAAACTGTTTTTT. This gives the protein CSVEDLGQDDGKLFF.